These T cell receptor beta chains were read from a single sample in a study of monozygotic twins with cystic fibrosis. Sequencing used immunoSEQ multiplex PCR; TCRdb keeps in-frame clones, though not all of them. This repertoire shows 11,000 to 15,000 clones, around 98% found once; its top ten account for 0.41%. Source material: blood. The receptors were sampled from a girl aged 2-9 years with cystic fibrosis. Both conserved end residues are part of each CDR3. A D gene is named only where the DNA matches it firmly. Expanded clones are given a class, and other clones once, few, many or no size at all.

TGTGCCAGCTCCTATGGACAGGGAGGTGCGAACACTGAAGCTTTCTTT	CASSYGQGGANTEAFF	TRBD1	NA	TRBV7-6	TRBJ1-1
TGCGCCAGCAGCTTGTTAGGGGTCCGCACAGATACGCAGTATTTT	CASSLLGVRTDTQYF	NA	NA	TRBV5-1	TRBJ2-3
TGTGCCAGCAGCTTAATACAGGAGGGCTACACCTTC	CASSLIQEGYTF	NA	NA	TRBV7-9	TRBJ1-2
TGTGCCAGCAGCCCTCAAGGAGGGGGCGATGAGCAGTTCTTC	CASSPQGGGDEQFF	NA	NA	TRBV6-4	TRBJ2-1
TGTGCCAGCAGCGTAGGAAGTAACTCCTACGAGCAGTACTTC	CASSVGSNSYEQYF	NA	NA	TRBV9	TRBJ2-7
TGTGCCAGTAGTCTGAAGACAGGCTATAATTCACCCCTCCACTTT	CASSLKTGYNSPLHF	NA	NA	TRBV19	TRBJ1-6
TGTGCCACCGGGACAGTCGCTAGCTCCTACGAGCAGTACTTC	CATGTVASSYEQYF	TRBD1	NA	TRBV10-3	TRBJ2-7
TGCGCCAGCAGCGTCCCAGGAGTCTGGACTGAAGCTTTCTTT	CASSVPGVWTEAFF	NA	NA	TRBV4-1	TRBJ1-1
TGTGCCAGCAGTGAGGACAGGGTAGTTCCTTATGGCTACACCTTC	CASSEDRVVPYGYTF	TRBD1	NA	TRBV6-1	TRBJ1-2
TGCGCCAGCAGCCGGGGACATTTGAATCTCTACGAGCAGTACTTC	CASSRGHLNLYEQYF	NA	NA	TRBV4-3	TRBJ2-7
TGTGCCAGCAGGAGCCGGGACTTTTCCTACGAGCAGTACTTC	CASRSRDFSYEQYF	NA	NA	TRBV7-2	TRBJ2-7
TGTGCCAGCAGCCTTTCAGCGGGAGAGGTGTCCTACGAGCAGTACTTC	CASSLSAGEVSYEQYF	TRBD2	NA	TRBV4-2	TRBJ2-7
TGCGCCAGCAGCCAGACGACAGGGATTAGCACAGATACGCAGTATTTT	CASSQTTGISTDTQYF	TRBD1	NA	TRBV4-1	TRBJ2-3
TGTGCCAGCAGCTTTGGAGGTATTAGTGGAGATACGCAGTATTTT	CASSFGGISGDTQYF	NA	NA	TRBV5-4	TRBJ2-3
TGCGCCAGCAGTGAGTCGATCCCGGGTTTCTACGAGCAGTACTTC	CASSESIPGFYEQYF	NA	NA	TRBV10-2	TRBJ2-7
TGCGCCAGCAGTCCCATTCAGGGAAACGAGCAGTACTTC	CASSPIQGNEQYF	NA	NA	TRBV4-1	TRBJ2-7
TGTGCCAGTACCCTGACAGCGAACACTGAAGCTTTCTTT	CASTLTANTEAFF	NA	NA	TRBV19	TRBJ1-1
TGTGCCAGCAGCCAAGGGGTAGAGGGTTACTACGAGCAGTACTTC	CASSQGVEGYYEQYF	NA	NA	TRBV4-2	TRBJ2-7
TGCGCCAGCAGCTTGGGCCAGTGGCCGGCGGAAGGCTACACCTTC	CASSLGQWPAEGYTF	NA	NA	TRBV5-1	TRBJ1-2
TGCGCCAGCAGCTTGGGGGGGAACACTGAAGCTTTCTTT	CASSLGGNTEAFF	NA	NA	TRBV5-1	TRBJ1-1
TGCGCCAGCAGCTTGGGGGGTCCTGAAGCTTTCTTT	CASSLGGPEAFF	NA	NA	TRBV5-1	TRBJ1-1
TGCGCCAGCAGTGTTGGACCTACTGGCTACACCTTC	CASSVGPTGYTF	NA	NA	TRBV10-2	TRBJ1-2
TGCAGCGTTATTAGCGGGTTGACTGAGACCCAGTACTTC	CSVISGLTETQYF	TRBD2	NA	TRBV29-1	TRBJ2-5
TGTGCCAGCTCCGCTGGACAGGGAAGGTTGGTTCAGCCCCAGCATTTT	CASSAGQGRLVQPQHF	TRBD1	NA	TRBV18	TRBJ1-5
TGTGCCAGCAGTTATCTAGCGGGGCTAGCCAAAAACATTCAGTACTTC	CASSYLAGLAKNIQYF	TRBD2	once	TRBV27	TRBJ2-4
TGTGCCAGCAGGGGAAACAATACCTACGAGCAGTACTTC	CASRGNNTYEQYF	NA	NA	TRBV27	TRBJ2-7
TGCGCCAGCAGCCAAGAATCAAGGGGGCTCTATGAGCAGTTCTTC	CASSQESRGLYEQFF	TRBD1	NA	TRBV4-3	TRBJ2-1
TGTGCCAGCAGTAGGGGGGACGGTGGATTCTACGAGCAGTACTTC	CASSRGDGGFYEQYF	NA	NA	TRBV6-1	TRBJ2-7
TGTGCCAGCAGTGAAGGGGATCGGGTGTTGACGAACACCGGGGAGCTGTTTTTT	CASSEGDRVLTNTGELFF	NA	NA	TRBV25-1	TRBJ2-2
TGTGCCAGCTCACCACGCGCGGACGGCTCCTACAATGAGCAGTTCTTC	CASSPRADGSYNEQFF	NA	NA	TRBV18	TRBJ2-1
TGTGCCAGCAGCCAACAGATAGCAGCTAGCACAGATACGCAGTATTTT	CASSQQIAASTDTQYF	NA	NA	TRBV4-2	TRBJ2-3
TGTGCCAGCACCCCCTGGGGGAGGGTTTCAGATACGCAGTATTTT	CASTPWGRVSDTQYF	TRBD2	NA	TRBV9	TRBJ2-3
TGCGCCAGCAGCTCCCTAGCGGGAGGGTTCACAGATACGCAGTATTTT	CASSSLAGGFTDTQYF	TRBD2	NA	TRBV5-1	TRBJ2-3
TGTGCCAGCAACGGACTAGCAGACTACAATGAGCAGTTCTTC	CASNGLADYNEQFF	TRBD2	NA	TRBV5-8	TRBJ2-1
TGCAGCGTTAGGGCTAGCGGGCTCACAGATACGCAGTATTTT	CSVRASGLTDTQYF	TRBD2	NA	TRBV29-1	TRBJ2-3
TGTGCCAGCAGCGAGAAGCGGGGGAGCTCCTACAATGAGCAGTTCTTC	CASSEKRGSSYNEQFF	TRBD2	NA	TRBV7-9	TRBJ2-1
TGTGCCAGCAGCTATTCCACCGAGTCCTACGAGCAGTACTTC	CASSYSTESYEQYF	NA	NA	TRBV7-7	TRBJ2-7
TGTGCCATCAGTGAGGTCCCGGGACTTACCTACGAGCAGTACTTC	CAISEVPGLTYEQYF	NA	NA	TRBV10-3	TRBJ2-7
TGTGCCAGCAGTGAACTCAGGGGCAGCTATAGCAATCAGCCCCAGCATTTT	CASSELRGSYSNQPQHF	NA	NA	TRBV6-1	TRBJ1-5
TGCGCCAGCAGCTTGGTACTACGGACTAACACTGAAGCTTTCTTT	CASSLVLRTNTEAFF	NA	NA	TRBV5-1	TRBJ1-1
TGTGCCAGCAGTGTAGGGGCAGGGGGCACTGAAGCTTTCTTT	CASSVGAGGTEAFF	TRBD1	NA	TRBV2	TRBJ1-1
TGTGCCAGCAGCTCGACAGTCTCGAAAGCCTACGAGCAGTACTTC	CASSSTVSKAYEQYF	NA	NA	TRBV7-2	TRBJ2-7
TGTGCCAGCAGCGGGGGACAGGCTGGGGCCAACGTCCTGACTTTC	CASSGGQAGANVLTF	TRBD1	NA	TRBV13	TRBJ2-6
TGTGCCAGCAGTTTATGGTCGGCAGGGCTTAATGAAAAACTGTTTTTT	CASSLWSAGLNEKLFF	NA	few	TRBV28	TRBJ1-4
TGCAGCGTTGTATCCGGCAGGACCTACGAGCAGTACTTC	CSVVSGRTYEQYF	NA	NA	TRBV29-1	TRBJ2-7
TGTGCCAGCAGCGAAGGGGCTGGAGACTACAATGAGCAGTTCTTC	CASSEGAGDYNEQFF	NA	NA	TRBV9	TRBJ2-1
TGTGCCAGCTCACAGCAGGCGGACGAAGTTGACACCATATATTTT	CASSQQADEVDTIYF	NA	NA	TRBV18	TRBJ1-3
TGTGCCAGCAGAGCTAACTATGGCTACACCTTC	CASRANYGYTF	NA	NA	TRBV28	TRBJ1-2
TGTGCCAGCAGCCAAGACTGGCTAGCGGGAGGGTTGGCAGATACGCAGTATTTT	CASSQDWLAGGLADTQYF	TRBD2	NA	TRBV4-2	TRBJ2-3
TGTGCCTGGAGTGTGGACAGGGGCTACGAGCAGTACTTC	CAWSVDRGYEQYF	TRBD1	NA	TRBV30	TRBJ2-7
TGTGCCAGCAGCTTGGGAGGGTTCAGCTACACAGATACGCAGTATTTT	CASSLGGFSYTDTQYF	NA	NA	TRBV5-4	TRBJ2-3
TGTGCCAGCAGCCCGAAAGCTAACTATGGCTACACCTTC	CASSPKANYGYTF	NA	NA	TRBV6-1	TRBJ1-2
TGCGCCAGCAGCACCAATACAGGGGGCCAAGAGACCCAGTACTTC	CASSTNTGGQETQYF	TRBD1	NA	TRBV5-1	TRBJ2-5
TGCGCCAGCAGCCAAGTAAAGGGGTGGGGGGAGCTGTTTTTT	CASSQVKGWGELFF	NA	NA	TRBV4-3	TRBJ2-2
TGTGCCAGCTCACCACCCGAGACAGGGGGCGACTTTGGCTACACCTTC	CASSPPETGGDFGYTF	TRBD1	NA	TRBV18	TRBJ1-2
TGTGCCAGCAGCTTAGATCCTGGACAGGGGGCGCAGCCTGGAAACACCATATATTTT	CASSLDPGQGAQPGNTIYF	TRBD1	NA	TRBV11-2	TRBJ1-3
TGTGCCAGCAGCAGAAACCACCCGGCCGGGGAGCAGTACTTC	CASSRNHPAGEQYF	NA	NA	TRBV9	TRBJ2-7
TGTGCCAGCAGCGTTCTAGCCCCGGGGAATTTCTTT	CASSVLAPGNFF	NA	NA	TRBV2	TRBJ1-1
TGTGCCAGCAGCTTAACCGGGACTAGCTCGAACACCGGGGAGCTGTTTTTT	CASSLTGTSSNTGELFF	TRBD2	once	TRBV11-2	TRBJ2-2
TGTGCCAACCGCCAGGTCCGGGACAGGGGAGCGGGCTACACCTTC	CANRQVRDRGAGYTF	TRBD1	NA	TRBV6-5	TRBJ1-2